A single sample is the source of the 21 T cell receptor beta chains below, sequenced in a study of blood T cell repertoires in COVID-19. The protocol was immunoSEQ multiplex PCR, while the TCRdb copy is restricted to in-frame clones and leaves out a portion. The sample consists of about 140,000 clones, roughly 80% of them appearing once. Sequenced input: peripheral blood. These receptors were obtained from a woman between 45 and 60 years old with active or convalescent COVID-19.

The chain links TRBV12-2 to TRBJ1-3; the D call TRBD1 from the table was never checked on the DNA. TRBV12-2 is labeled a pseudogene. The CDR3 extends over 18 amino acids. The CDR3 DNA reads TGTGCAAGTCGCTTAGCTACCCGGGGACAGGGCTCTGGAAACACCATATATTTT. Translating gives CASRLATRGQGSGNTIYF.

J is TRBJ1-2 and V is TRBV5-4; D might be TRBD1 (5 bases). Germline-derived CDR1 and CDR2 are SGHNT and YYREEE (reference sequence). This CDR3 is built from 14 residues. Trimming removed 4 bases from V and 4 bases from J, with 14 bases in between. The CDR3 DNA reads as TGTGCCAGCAGCCAGGAGGGGCTACGCTATGGCTACACCTTC. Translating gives CASSQEGLRYGYTF. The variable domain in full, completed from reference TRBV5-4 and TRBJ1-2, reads ETGVTQSPTHLIKTRGQQVTLRCSSQSGHNTVSWYQQALGQGPQFIFQYYREEENGRGNFPPRFSGLQFPNYSSELNVNALELDDSALYLCASSQEGLRYGYTFGSGTRLTVV.

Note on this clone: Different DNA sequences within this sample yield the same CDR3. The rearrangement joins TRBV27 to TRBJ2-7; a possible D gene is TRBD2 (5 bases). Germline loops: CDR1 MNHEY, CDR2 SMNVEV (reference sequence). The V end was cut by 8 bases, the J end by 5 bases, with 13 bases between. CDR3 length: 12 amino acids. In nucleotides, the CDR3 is TGTGCCAGCGATTTGGAGGAGGACGAGCAGTACTTC. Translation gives CASDLEEDEQYF.

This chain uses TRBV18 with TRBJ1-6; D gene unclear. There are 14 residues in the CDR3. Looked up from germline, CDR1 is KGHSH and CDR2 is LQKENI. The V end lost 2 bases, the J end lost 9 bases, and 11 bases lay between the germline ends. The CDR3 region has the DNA TGTGCCAGCTCACCAACTCAGAGCGGTTCACCCCTCCACTTT. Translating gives CASSPTQSGSPLHF. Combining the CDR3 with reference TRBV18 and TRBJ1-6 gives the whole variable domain NAGVMQNPRHLVRRRGQEARLRCSPMKGHSHVYWYRQLPEEGLKFMVYLQKENIIDESGMPKERFSAEFPKEGPSILRIQQVVRGDSAAYFCASSPTQSGSPLHFGNGTRLTVT.

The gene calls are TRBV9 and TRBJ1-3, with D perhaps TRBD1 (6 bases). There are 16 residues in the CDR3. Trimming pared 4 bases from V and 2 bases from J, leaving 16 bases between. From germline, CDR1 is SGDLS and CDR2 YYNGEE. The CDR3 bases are TGTGCCAGCAGCCCCAACCGACAGGCAACTGGAAACACCATATATTTT. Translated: CASSPNRQATGNTIYF.

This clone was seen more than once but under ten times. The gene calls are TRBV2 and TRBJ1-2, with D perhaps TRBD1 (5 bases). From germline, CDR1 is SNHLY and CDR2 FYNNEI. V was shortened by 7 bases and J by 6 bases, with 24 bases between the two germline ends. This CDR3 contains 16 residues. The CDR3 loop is CASTEVRSAGRNGYTF. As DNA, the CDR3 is TGTGCCAGCACCGAGGTGAGGAGTGCAGGGCGGAATGGCTACACCTTC.

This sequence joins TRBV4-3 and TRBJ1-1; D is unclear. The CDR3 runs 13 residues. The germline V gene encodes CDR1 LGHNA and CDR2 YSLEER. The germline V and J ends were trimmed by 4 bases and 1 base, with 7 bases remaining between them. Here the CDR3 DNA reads TGCGCCAGCAGCCCTTTGAGGAACACTGAAGCTTTCTTT. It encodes CASSPLRNTEAFF.

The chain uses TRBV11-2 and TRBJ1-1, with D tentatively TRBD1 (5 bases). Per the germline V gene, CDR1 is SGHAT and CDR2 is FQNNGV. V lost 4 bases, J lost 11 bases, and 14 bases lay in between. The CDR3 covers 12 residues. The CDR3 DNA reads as TGTGCCAGCAGCTGGAGCGGGGGGACGGCTTTCTTT. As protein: CASSWSGGTAFF.

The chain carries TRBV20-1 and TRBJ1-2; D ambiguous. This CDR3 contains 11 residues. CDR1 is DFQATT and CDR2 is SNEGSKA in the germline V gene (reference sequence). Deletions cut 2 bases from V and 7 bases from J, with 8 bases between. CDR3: CSARPGGGYTF. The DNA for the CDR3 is TGCAGTGCTAGACCCGGCGGTGGCTACACCTTC.

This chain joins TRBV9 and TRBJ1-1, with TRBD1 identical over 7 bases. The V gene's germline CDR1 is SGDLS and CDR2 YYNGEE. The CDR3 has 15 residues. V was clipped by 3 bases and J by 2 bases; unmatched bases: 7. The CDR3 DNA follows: TGTGCCAGCAGCGGGACAGGCGGCACCAACACTGAAGCTTTCTTT. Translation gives CASSGTGGTNTEAFF.

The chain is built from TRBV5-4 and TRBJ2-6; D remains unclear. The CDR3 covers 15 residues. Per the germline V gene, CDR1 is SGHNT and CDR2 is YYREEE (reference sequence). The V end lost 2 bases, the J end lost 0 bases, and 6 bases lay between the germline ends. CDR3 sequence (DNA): TGTGCCAGCAGCTTCGGCGGCTCTGGGGCCAACGTCCTGACTTTC. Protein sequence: CASSFGGSGANVLTF.

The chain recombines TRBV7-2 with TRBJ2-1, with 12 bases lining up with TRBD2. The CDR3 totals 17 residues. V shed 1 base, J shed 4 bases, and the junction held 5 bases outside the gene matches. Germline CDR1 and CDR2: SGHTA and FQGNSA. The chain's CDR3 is CASSLGLAGGEYNEQFF. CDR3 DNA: TGTGCCAGCAGCTTAGGCCTAGCGGGGGGGGAATACAATGAGCAGTTCTTC.

DNA for the CDR3: TGTGCCAGTAGTATCCTTACCTACGAGCAGTACTTC. It translates to CASSILTYEQYF. The V and J genes are TRBV19 and TRBJ2-7; no firm D call. Trimming took 3 bases from V and 2 from J, leaving 5 bases between them. CDR3 size: 12 residues. Germline CDR1 is LNHDA and CDR2 is SQIVND (reference sequence). The full variable domain, completed using reference TRBV19 and TRBJ2-7, is DGGITQSPKYLFRKEGQNVTLSCEQNLNHDAMYWYRQDPGQGLRLIYYSQIVNDFQKGDIAEGYSVSREKKESFPLTVTSAQKNPTAFYLCASSILTYEQYFGPGTRLTVT.

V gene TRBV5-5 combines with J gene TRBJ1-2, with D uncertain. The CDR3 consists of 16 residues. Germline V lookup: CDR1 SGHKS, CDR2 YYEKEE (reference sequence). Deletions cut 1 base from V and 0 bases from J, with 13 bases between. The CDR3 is CASSLSLQISNYGYTF. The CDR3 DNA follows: TGTGCCAGCAGCTTGAGCTTACAGATTTCTAACTATGGCTACACCTTC.

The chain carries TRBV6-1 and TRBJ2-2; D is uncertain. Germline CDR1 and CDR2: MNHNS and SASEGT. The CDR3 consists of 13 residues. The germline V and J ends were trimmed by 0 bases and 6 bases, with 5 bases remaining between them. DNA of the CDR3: TGTGCCAGCAGTGAAGCCAGGCCCGGGGAGCTGTTTTTT. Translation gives CASSEARPGELFF.

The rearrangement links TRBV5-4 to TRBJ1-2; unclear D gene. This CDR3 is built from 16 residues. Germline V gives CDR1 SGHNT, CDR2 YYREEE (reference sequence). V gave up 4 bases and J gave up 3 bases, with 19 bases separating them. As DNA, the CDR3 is TGTGCCAGCAGCCCCCAACCGCGCTCGCGAGACTATGGCTACACCTTC. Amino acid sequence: CASSPQPRSRDYGYTF. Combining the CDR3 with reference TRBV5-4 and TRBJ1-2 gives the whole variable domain ETGVTQSPTHLIKTRGQQVTLRCSSQSGHNTVSWYQQALGQGPQFIFQYYREEENGRGNFPPRFSGLQFPNYSSELNVNALELDDSALYLCASSPQPRSRDYGYTFGSGTRLTVV.

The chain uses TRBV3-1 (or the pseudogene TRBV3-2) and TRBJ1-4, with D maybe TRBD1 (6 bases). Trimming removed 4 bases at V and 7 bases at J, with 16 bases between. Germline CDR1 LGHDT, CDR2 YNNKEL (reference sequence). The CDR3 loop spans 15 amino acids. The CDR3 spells CASSPTGGAGEKLFF. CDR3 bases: TGTGCCAGCAGCCCGACGGGGGGGGCCGGTGAAAAACTGTTTTTT.

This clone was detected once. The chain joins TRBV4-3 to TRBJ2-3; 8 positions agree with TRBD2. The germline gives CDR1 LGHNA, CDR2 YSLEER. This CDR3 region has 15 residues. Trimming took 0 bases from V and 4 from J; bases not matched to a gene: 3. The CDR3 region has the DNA TGCGCCAGCAGCCAAGATCGGGGGGGCTCAGATACGCAGTATTTT. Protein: CASSQDRGGSDTQYF.

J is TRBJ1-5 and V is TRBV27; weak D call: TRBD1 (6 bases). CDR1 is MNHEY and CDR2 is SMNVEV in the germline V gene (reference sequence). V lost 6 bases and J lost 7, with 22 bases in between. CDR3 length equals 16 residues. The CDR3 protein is CASRDIRGNLAQPQHF. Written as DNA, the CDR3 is TGTGCCAGCAGGGATATCAGGGGTAATTTGGCCCAGCCCCAGCATTTT.

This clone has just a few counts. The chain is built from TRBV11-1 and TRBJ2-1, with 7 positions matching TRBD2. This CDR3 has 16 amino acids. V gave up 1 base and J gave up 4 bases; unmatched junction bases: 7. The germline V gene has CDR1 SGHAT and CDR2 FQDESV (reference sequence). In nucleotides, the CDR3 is TGTGCCAGCAGCTTAGGTCGGCGGGAGTCTTACAATGAGCAGTTCTTC. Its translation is CASSLGRRESYNEQFF. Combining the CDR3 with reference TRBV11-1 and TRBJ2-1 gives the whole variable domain EAEVAQSPRYKITEKSQAVAFWCDPISGHATLYWYRQILGQGPELLVQFQDESVVDDSQLPKDRFSAERLKGVDSTLKIQPAELGDSAMYLCASSLGRRESYNEQFFGPGTRLTVL.

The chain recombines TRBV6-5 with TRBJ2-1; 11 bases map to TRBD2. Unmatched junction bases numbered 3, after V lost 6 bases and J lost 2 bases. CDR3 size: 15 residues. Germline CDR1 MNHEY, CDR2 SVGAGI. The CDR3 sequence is CASRDSGGAYNEQFF. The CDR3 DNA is TGTGCCAGCAGAGATAGCGGGGGGGCCTACAATGAGCAGTTCTTC.